This TCR beta chain was captured by sequencing in a study of CD8 T cells in ankylosing spondylitis. Generation of TCR beta libraries employed quantitative 5'-RACE incorporating molecular barcodes. MiXCR was run by TCRdb on the 5' RACE reads, yielding one entry per CDR3 protein. The sample lists a few hundred thousand distinct CDR3 sequences; roughly 18% were seen once. The CDR3 is made up of 15 amino acids. The V end was cut by 0 bases, the J end by 5 bases, with 11 bases between. Germline-derived CDR1 and CDR2 are LGHNA and YSLEER. A word on this clonotype: Its matching antigen is unknown.

Regarding the study as a whole: Reported data indicate significant enrichment of disease-linked clones within matched ankylosing spondylitis synovial fluid. Both synovial fluid and blood in reactive arthritis had previously been reported to carry some motif variants. Apparently characteristic of ankylosing spondylitis blood was a TCR beta motif (under ten highly homologous variants). Disease-linked clones bore a CD8+ phenotype and were relatively rare in peripheral blood.

The chain links TRBV4-3 to TRBJ2-1; a possible D gene is TRBD1 (6 bases). The receptor comes from a male donor with ankylosing spondylitis. The material sequenced was blood, either unsorted or a sorted T cell fraction (not recorded which). CDR3 loop: CASSQDQGQHNEQFF. CDR3 nucleotides: TGCGCCAGCAGCCAAGACCAGGGGCAGCACAATGAGCAGTTCTTC.